These 26 T cell receptor beta chains came from one sample sequenced in a study of blood T cell repertoires in COVID-19. Only in-frame clones appear in the TCRdb table, and some are missing; sequencing was by immunoSEQ multiplex PCR. Here the sample spans some 220,000 clones, around 84% being singletons. Sequenced sample: peripheral blood. The receptor source for this set is an older woman who had recovered from COVID-19.

The chain links TRBV7-2 to TRBJ1-2, with 8 bases identical to TRBD1. Unmatched junction bases numbered 9, after V lost 5 bases and J lost 4 bases. This CDR3 has 15 amino acids. Germline CDR1 and CDR2: SGHTA and FQGNSA. The DNA for the CDR3 is TGTGCCAGCAGCCCGGACAGGGTGGCATTCTATGGCTACACCTTC. This sequence encodes CASSPDRVAFYGYTF. Supplemented by reference TRBV7-2 and TRBJ1-2, the full variable domain reads GAGVSQSPSNKVTEKGKDVELRCDPISGHTALYWYRQSLGQGLEFLIYFQGNSAPDKSGLPSDRFSAERTGGSVSTLTIQRTQQEDSAVYLCASSPDRVAFYGYTFGSGTRLTVV.

V is TRBV19 and J is TRBJ2-3; 8 nucleotides agree with TRBD2. With V trimmed by 6 bases and J by 2 bases, 4 bases remained unmatched. Germline V gene sequence: CDR1 LNHDA, CDR2 SQIVND (reference sequence). The length of the CDR3 is 14 residues. The CDR3 here is CASSRSGATDTQYF. In nucleotides, the CDR3 is TGTGCCAGTAGCCGTAGCGGGGCCACAGATACGCAGTATTTT.

This chain uses TRBV12-3 or TRBV12-4 with TRBJ2-7, with D perhaps matching TRBD2 (6 bases). CDR3 length: 13 amino acids. V gave up 7 bases and J gave up 2 bases, with 12 bases separating them. This chain's CDR3 is CASTISGPYEQYF. The CDR3 nucleotides are TGTGCCAGCACCATTAGCGGACCCTACGAGCAGTACTTC.

The chain joins TRBV4-1 to TRBJ2-2; the match to TRBD2 covers 14 bases. V shed 2 bases and J 1 base; nucleotides not matched to a gene: 6. In germline, CDR1 is MGHRA, CDR2 YSYEKL. The CDR3 spans 19 residues. The CDR3 DNA reads as TGCGCCAGCAGCCAACCCGGACTAGCGGGGGGCTGGAACACCGGGGAGCTGTTTTTT. Translation gives CASSQPGLAGGWNTGELFF.

The chain carries TRBV28 and TRBJ1-2; 12 positions agree with TRBD1. The V gene's germline CDR1 is MDHEN and CDR2 SYDVKM. The CDR3 loop spans 15 amino acids. V lost 3 bases to trimming and J lost 8 bases; unmatched junction nucleotides: 7. DNA of the CDR3: TGTGCCAGCAGTTTCCCGGGACAGGGGGCCATCGGCTACACCTTC. It encodes CASSFPGQGAIGYTF.

The chain uses TRBV7-3 and TRBJ2-7; 9 nucleotides agree with TRBD2. After removal of 1 base from V and 4 bases from J, the junction contained 17 bases not matched to a gene. This CDR3 spans 19 amino acids. Per germline, CDR1 SGHTA and CDR2 FQGTGA. The CDR3, as DNA: TGTGCCAGCAGCTTAATATCCAGGCTAGCGGGGAACCTCCTGTACGAGCAGTACTTC. The encoded protein is CASSLISRLAGNLLYEQYF.

The rearrangement joins TRBV18 to TRBJ1-1; tentatively, D is TRBD1 (6 bases). There are 15 residues in the CDR3. Trimming took off 0 bases at V and 7 bases at J, with 15 bases between the two ends. Germline loops: CDR1 KGHSH, CDR2 LQKENI. CDR3 sequence: CASSPPDNRANEAFF. The CDR3 nucleotides read TGTGCCAGCTCACCACCGGATAACAGGGCTAATGAAGCTTTCTTT.

The rearrangement uses TRBV5-1 and TRBJ2-3; 11 bases are a match to TRBD2. Germline CDR1 reads SGHRS; CDR2 reads YFSETQ. The CDR3 has 16 amino acids. The trim removed 1 base at V and 5 bases at J, leaving 6 bases unmatched. The CDR3 protein is CASSLSSGGALDTQYF. Here the CDR3 DNA reads TGCGCCAGCAGCTTGAGTAGCGGGGGGGCATTAGATACGCAGTATTTT.

The CDR3: CASSQGGLIGNTEAFF. The CDR3 DNA reads TGCGCCAGCAGCCAAGGGGGGCTTATAGGAAACACTGAAGCTTTCTTT. This chain uses TRBV4-3 with TRBJ1-1; TRBD1 might be the D (6 bases). V was shortened by 1 base and J by 2 bases, with 14 bases between the two germline ends. Germline CDR1 is LGHNA and CDR2 is YSLEER. This CDR3 is built from 16 residues.

The CDR3 region is CASSLGRGGYNEQFF. DNA for the CDR3: TGTGCCAGCAGCTTAGGGCGGGGGGGTTACAATGAGCAGTTCTTC. V is TRBV11-1 and J is TRBJ2-1, with TRBD2 matching over 9 bases. This CDR3 is built from 15 residues. Per the germline V gene, CDR1 is SGHAT and CDR2 is FQDESV (reference sequence). V gave up 1 base and J gave up 4 bases; unmatched junction bases: 2.

The chain uses TRBV5-5 and TRBJ2-3, with 13 nucleotides matching TRBD2. This CDR3 contains 15 residues. V lost 8 bases and J lost 7; bases outside the gene matches: 10. Germline V lookup: CDR1 SGHKS, CDR2 YYEKEE (reference sequence). CDR3 in amino acids: CASEPGTSGANTQYF. The CDR3 nucleotides read TGTGCCAGTGAACCCGGGACTAGCGGGGCCAATACGCAGTATTTT. Drawing the rest from reference TRBV5-5 and TRBJ2-3, the complete variable domain is DAGVTQSPTHLIKTRGQQVTLRCSPISGHKSVSWYQQVLGQGPQFIFQYYEKEERGRGNFPDRFSARQFPNYSSELNVNALLLGDSALYLCASEPGTSGANTQYFGPGTRLTVL.

In its sample, this clone was seen a few times. The chain recombines TRBV5-3 with TRBJ2-7; 11 positions agree with TRBD1. TRBV5-3 is filed as an ORF, its function uncertain. V was clipped by 3 bases and J by 5 bases; unmatched bases: 4. CDR3 length: 14 residues. CDR3: CARSYRDRGDEQYF. The CDR3 DNA reads as TGTGCCAGAAGCTACCGGGACAGGGGGGACGAGCAGTACTTC.

The chain is built from TRBV30 and TRBJ2-1, with no clear D. This CDR3 has 13 amino acids. V lost 2 bases, J lost 3 bases, and 8 bases lay in between. Germline CDR1 and CDR2: GTSNPN and SVGIG (reference sequence). The CDR3 nucleotides are TGTGCCTGGAGTTTGAGAAACTACAATGAGCAGTTCTTC. The encoded protein is CAWSLRNYNEQFF.

This sequence joins TRBV4-1 and TRBJ1-1; a weak D match, TRBD1 (5 bases). This CDR3 has 14 residues. CDR1 is MGHRA and CDR2 is YSYEKL in the germline V gene. V lost 1 base and J 10 bases, leaving 16 bases between the germline ends. The CDR3, as DNA: TGCGCCAGCAGCCAAGGGGGGGAAGGACGACTAGCTTTCTTT. Amino acids: CASSQGGEGRLAFF.

The chain combines TRBV7-9 with TRBJ1-1; 10 bases agree with TRBD1. Germline V gene sequence: CDR1 SEHNR, CDR2 FQNEAQ (reference sequence). The CDR3 length is 15 residues. V lost 4 bases to trimming and J lost 6 bases; unmatched junction nucleotides: 8. The CDR3 nucleotides read TGTGCCAGCAGCTACCTCCGGGACAGGGGTGCTGAAGCTTTCTTT. The encoded protein is CASSYLRDRGAEAFF.

CDR3 nucleotide sequence: TGTGCCAGCAGCCGGACTAGCGGGGGGGCAGATACGCAGTATTTT. Residues: CASSRTSGGADTQYF. The rearrangement links TRBV7-6 to TRBJ2-3; 15 nucleotides match TRBD2. V dropped 5 bases and J dropped 4; count of bases not matched to a gene: 1. Germline loops: CDR1 SGHVS, CDR2 FNYEAQ. This CDR3 comprises 15 residues.

In its sample, this clone was seen a few times. The J gene is TRBJ2-5, the V gene TRBV19, with TRBD1 as a possible D gene (6 bases). Germline CDR1 LNHDA, CDR2 SQIVND (reference sequence). The CDR3 is 13 residues long. V was cut by 3 bases and J by 9 bases, with 14 bases left in between. This CDR3 is CASSIDRTRAQYF. The CDR3 DNA is TGTGCCAGTAGTATTGACAGGACGAGGGCCCAGTACTTC.

The sample holds one count of this clone. V gene TRBV6-6 combines with J gene TRBJ2-1; a possible D gene is TRBD2 (5 bases). CDR1 MNHNY and CDR2 SVGAGI come from the germline V gene (reference sequence). Trimming pared 6 bases from V and 9 bases from J, leaving 15 bases between. This CDR3 region has 13 residues. CDR3 residues: CASSTALAPEQFF. For the CDR3, the DNA is TGTGCCAGCAGCACCGCCCTAGCACCTGAGCAGTTCTTC.

The chain has TRBV5-6 and TRBJ2-7, with TRBD2 as a possible D gene (5 bases). The CDR3 is made up of 15 amino acids. Germline values: CDR1 SGHDT, CDR2 YYEEEE. Trimming removed 2 bases at V and 4 bases at J, with 16 bases between. The CDR3 coding sequence is TGTGCCAGCAGCTTCATTTCCCGGGATTCTTACGAGCAGTACTTC. It translates to CASSFISRDSYEQYF. The complete variable domain, with remaining parts taken from reference TRBV5-6 and TRBJ2-7, reads DAGVTQSPTHLIKTRGQQVTLRCSPKSGHDTVSWYQQALGQGPQFIFQYYEEEERQRGNFPDRFSGHQFPNYSSELNVNALLLGDSALYLCASSFISRDSYEQYFGPGTRLTVT.

This clone was observed a handful of times. The chain employs TRBV6-2 or TRBV6-3 and TRBJ2-7; the match to TRBD2 covers 8 bases. Unmatched junction bases numbered 4, after V lost 0 bases and J lost 3 bases. This CDR3 contains 15 residues. The germline V gene encodes CDR1 MNHEY and CDR2 SVGEGT. The CDR3 DNA is TGTGCCAGCAGTTACTCTAGCGGGACCTACTACGAGCAGTACTTC. Translating gives CASSYSSGTYYEQYF.

CDR3 sequence reads: CAGGGGLNTEAFF. As DNA, the CDR3 is TGTGCCGGAGGGGGGGGGCTGAACACTGAAGCTTTCTTT. The rearrangement joins TRBV2 to TRBJ1-1; D possibly corresponds to TRBD1 (6 bases). The CDR3 extends over 13 amino acids. Per germline, CDR1 SNHLY and CDR2 FYNNEI. V shed 11 bases and J shed 0 bases, with 13 bases lying between them.

V and J are TRBV10-3 and TRBJ2-2; TRBD1 matches 9 bases. Per germline, CDR1 ENHRY and CDR2 SYGVKD. CDR3 length: 15 amino acids. V lost 4 bases to trimming and J lost 4 bases; unmatched junction nucleotides: 4. CDR3 nucleotides: TGTGCCATCAGTGCCGGGACAGGGTTCACCGGGGAGCTGTTTTTT. Its translation is CAISAGTGFTGELFF.

This chain connects TRBV7-9 to TRBJ1-4, with 10 bases that match TRBD1. V lost 5 bases to trimming and J lost 7 bases; unmatched junction nucleotides: 7. Germline values: CDR1 SEHNR, CDR2 FQNEAQ (reference sequence). CDR3 length: 15 residues. As DNA, the CDR3 is TGTGCCAGCAGCAAAGGTTGGGACAGGGGTGAAAAACTGTTTTTT. Protein: CASSKGWDRGEKLFF.

This chain uses TRBV6-6 with TRBJ2-7, with 7 bases that match TRBD1. The CDR3 contains 14 residues. V lost 5 bases to trimming and J lost 4 bases; unmatched junction nucleotides: 8. Germline V gives CDR1 MNHNY, CDR2 SVGAGI (reference sequence). The CDR3 DNA sequence: TGTGCCAGCAGTCCGACAGGGATGGGGTACGAGCAGTACTTC. Translating gives CASSPTGMGYEQYF.

The chain is built from TRBV7-9 and TRBJ1-1; unclear D gene. Trimming removed 4 bases from V and 8 bases from J, with 14 bases in between. CDR3 length: 13 amino acids. Germline V gene sequence: CDR1 SEHNR, CDR2 FQNEAQ (reference sequence). CDR3 nucleotide sequence: TGTGCCAGCAGCTCGGGTGTAGCGGCCGAAGCTTTCTTT. This translates into CASSSGVAAEAFF.

The chain joins TRBV15 to TRBJ1-2; 7 nucleotides match TRBD1. J gave up 1 base and V 4 bases, and 3 bases lay outside the gene matches. CDR1 is LNHNV and CDR2 is YYDKDF in the germline V gene (reference sequence). This CDR3 is built from 14 residues. CDR3 sequence (DNA): TGTGCCACCAGCACCGGACAGGTTAACTATGGCTACACCTTC. Its protein is CATSTGQVNYGYTF.